This T cell receptor beta chain was documented in a study of control samples from healthy donors and cancer patients. This CDR3 spans 14 amino acids. With 4 bases removed from V and 5 bases from J, the gap between germline ends came to 12 bases. From germline, CDR1 is LGHDT and CDR2 YNNKEL (reference sequence). TCRdb's copy holds only in-frame clones and misses some; the assay was immunoSEQ multiplex PCR. The sample includes fewer than 100,000 clones, approximately 91% of them seen just once. The chain carries TRBV3-1 (or the pseudogene TRBV3-2) and TRBJ1-5, with D perhaps matching TRBD1 (6 bases). The sequenced sample consisted of blood. The clonotype originates from a woman in her forties or fifties in good health. For the CDR3, the DNA is TGTGCCAGCAGCCTGGGACAACCTCATCAGCCCCAGCATTTT. The encoded protein is CASSLGQPHQPQHF.